This TCR beta chain was sequenced during a study of blood T cell repertoires in COVID-19. The germline CDR1 and CDR2 sequences are SGHDT and YYEEEE. The CDR3 length is 14 residues. Authors' processing steps: Cell counts per sample came from amplifying reference gene primers. The protocol was immunoSEQ multiplex PCR, while the TCRdb copy is restricted to in-frame clones and leaves out a portion. For V, J and clone size, that table is used; D and trimming come from the DNA. This sample has 180,000 or so clones; about 87% occur once, and the top ten carry 4% to 5%. Concerning this clone itself: Sequence at one end of the junction differs from germline and may be a read error.

Sample: peripheral blood. This sequence was found in a woman in her twenties or thirties with acute or convalescent COVID-19. The V and J genes are TRBV5-6 and TRBJ2-7; D gene uncertain. Here the CDR3 reads CASSLVSAEPTHSF. The CDR3 region has the DNA TGTGCCAGCAGCTTGGTATCGGCGGAACCTACTCACTCTTTC.